This T cell receptor (beta chain) was documented in a study of vaccination and CD4 T cells after COVID-19. TCRdb ran MiXCR on the PCR reads and lists one entry per CDR3 protein. The sample includes roughly 22,000 distinct CDR3 sequences, more than 45% seen only once; the top ten take about 1%. The V segment lost 6 bases and the J segment 3 bases; nucleotides outside the gene matches: 0. Germline lookup yields CDR1 MNHNS and CDR2 SASEGT. The CDR3 has 13 amino acids. This clonotype occurred a few times. The rearrangement uses TRBV6-1 and TRBJ2-3; 10 positions agree with TRBD1. This sample comprised CD4+ T cells from blood, obtained before SARS-CoV-2 vaccination. The clonotype was recovered from a human donor who had recovered from COVID-19. The CDR3 DNA follows: TGTGCCAGCAGGGACAGGGGGACAGATACGCAGTATTTT. This codes for CASRDRGTDTQYF.